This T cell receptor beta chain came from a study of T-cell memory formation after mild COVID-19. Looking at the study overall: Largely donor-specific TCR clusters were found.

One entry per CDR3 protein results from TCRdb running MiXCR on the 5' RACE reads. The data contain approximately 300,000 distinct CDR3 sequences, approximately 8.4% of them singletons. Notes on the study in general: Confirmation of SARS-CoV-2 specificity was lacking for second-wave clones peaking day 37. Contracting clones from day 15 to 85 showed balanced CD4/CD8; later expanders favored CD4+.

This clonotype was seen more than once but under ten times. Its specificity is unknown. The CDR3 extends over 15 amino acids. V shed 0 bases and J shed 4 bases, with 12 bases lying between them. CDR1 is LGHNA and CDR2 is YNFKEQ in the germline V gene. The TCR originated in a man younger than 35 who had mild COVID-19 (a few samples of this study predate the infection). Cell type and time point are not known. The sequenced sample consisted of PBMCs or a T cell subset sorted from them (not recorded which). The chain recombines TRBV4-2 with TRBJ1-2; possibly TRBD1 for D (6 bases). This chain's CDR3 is CASSQDPDRPYGYTF. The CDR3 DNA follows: TGTGCCAGCAGCCAAGATCCGGACAGACCCTATGGCTACACCTTC.